This record covers a single T cell receptor beta chain. The entry originates in a study of CD8 T cells in ankylosing spondylitis. The length of the CDR3 is 16 residues. Between the trimmed V and J ends, which lost 5 bases and 0 bases, there was a span of 17 bases. CDR1 is SEHNR and CDR2 is FQNEAQ in the germline V gene (reference sequence). TCRdb analysed the 5' RACE reads with MiXCR anew, one entry per CDR3 protein. Among approximately 110,000 distinct CDR3 sequences listed, around 24% were seen once. The TCR was taken from a male donor with ankylosing spondylitis. This sequence joins TRBV7-9 and TRBJ2-7; D unclear. Sequencing was carried out using synovial fluid, either unsorted or a sorted T cell fraction (not recorded which). This CDR3 is CASSTEWLRFSYEQYF. CDR3 coding DNA: TGTGCCAGCAGCACAGAATGGCTTCGGTTCTCCTACGAGCAGTACTTC.